Listed here are 32 T cell receptor beta chains from one sample, sequenced in a study of sequential checkpoint blockade in melanoma. Generated by immunoSEQ multiplex PCR, the TCRdb table keeps only in-frame clones and is missing some. The table includes roughly 12,000 clones, almost 80% detected once. Treatment noted: randomized to nivolumab then ipilimumab (arm A) or the reverse (arm B). The sequencing used CD8+ T cells sorted from blood (inferred from file names), collected from a patient given nivolumab and ipilimumab in sequence. These TCRs come from a human donor with melanoma.

The J gene is TRBJ2-3, the V gene TRBV29-1; possible D gene TRBD2, 6 bases. Germline CDR1 and CDR2: SQVTM and ANQGSEA. Trimming removed 5 bases at V and 2 bases at J, with 23 bases between. CDR3 length: 17 residues. CDR3 loop: CSVLGPKTEGLTDTQYF. For the CDR3, the DNA is TGCAGCGTTTTAGGCCCCAAAACGGAGGGTCTCACAGATACGCAGTATTTT.

The J gene is TRBJ2-7, the V gene TRBV27, with a weak D call TRBD1 (6 bases). CDR3 length: 15 amino acids. V lost 0 bases to trimming and J lost 1 base, with 10 bases between them. The germline gives CDR1 MNHEY, CDR2 SMNVEV (reference sequence). The CDR3 reads CASSLSGQGSYEQYF. Here the CDR3 DNA reads TGTGCCAGCAGTTTATCCGGGCAGGGGTCCTACGAGCAGTACTTC.

A few counts support this clone. The rearrangement links TRBV7-9 to TRBJ2-5; 8 bases are shared with TRBD2. This CDR3 spans 15 amino acids. Trimming took 6 bases from V and 2 from J; bases not matched to a gene: 8. Germline loops: CDR1 SEHNR, CDR2 FQNEAQ (reference sequence). CDR3 sequence (DNA): TGTGCCAGCAGACGGAGCGGGGGTGGTCAAGAGACCCAGTACTTC. It is translated as CASRRSGGGQETQYF.

The chain is built from TRBV23-1 and TRBJ1-6; 10 bases match TRBD1. TRBV23-1 is treated as an ORF (open reading frame) with a function not yet certain. V dropped 3 bases and J dropped 5; count of bases not matched to a gene: 4. CDR3 length: 16 amino acids. CDR3 loop: CASSHSGTGDNSPLHF. The CDR3 DNA reads TGCGCCAGCAGTCATTCCGGGACAGGGGATAATTCACCCCTCCACTTT.

In nucleotides, the CDR3 is TGTGCCAGCAGCCAGGACAGGGATACTAACTATGGCTACACCTTC. It codes for CASSQDRDTNYGYTF. The chain employs TRBV28 and TRBJ1-2; 8 bases line up with TRBD1. The CDR3 is made up of 15 amino acids. Germline CDR1 and CDR2: MDHEN and SYDVKM. Trimming cost V 6 bases and J 0 bases; bases outside gene matches: 6.

V usage is TRBV6-5 and J usage is TRBJ1-1; a weak D match, TRBD1 (6 bases). Germline assignment: CDR1 MNHEY and CDR2 SVGAGI. CDR3 length: 13 amino acids. Trimming took off 6 bases at V and 3 bases at J, with 11 bases between the two ends. The CDR3 spells CASSKDRYTEAFF. CDR3 DNA sequence: TGTGCCAGCAGCAAGGACAGATACACTGAAGCTTTCTTT.

The V and J genes are TRBV9 and TRBJ2-5; 10 nucleotides match TRBD2. This CDR3 region has 17 residues. Losses at the gene ends were 4 bases for V and 5 bases for J; bases not matched to a gene: 14. Germline V gene data show CDR1 as SGDLS and CDR2 as YYNGEE. CDR3 protein: CASSNPRAGGVSETQYF. The DNA for the CDR3 is TGTGCCAGCAGCAATCCCCGAGCGGGAGGGGTTAGTGAGACCCAGTACTTC. Complete variable domain (other parts from reference TRBV9 and TRBJ2-5): DSGVTQTPKHLITATGQRVTLRCSPRSGDLSVYWYQQSLDQGLQFLIQYYNGEERAKGNILERFSAQQFPDLHSELNLSSLELGDSALYFCASSNPRAGGVSETQYFGPGTRLLVL.

The table lists this clone with a few counts. This chain links TRBV5-4 with TRBJ2-3, with D maybe TRBD1 (5 bases). Germline V gene data show CDR1 as SGHNT and CDR2 as YYREEE (reference sequence). V lost 4 bases, J lost 6 bases, and 9 bases lay in between. The CDR3 extends over 12 amino acids. The CDR3 DNA reads TGTGCCAGCAGCCCCCCAGGGGATACGCAGTATTTT. It specifies CASSPPGDTQYF.

This CDR3 is CASRLGDRSNYGYTF. The DNA of the CDR3 is TGTGCAAGTCGCTTAGGGGACAGATCTAACTATGGCTACACCTTC. V and J are TRBV12-2 and TRBJ1-2; TRBD1, the table's D call, lacks a check against the DNA. TRBV12-2 constitutes a pseudogene. The CDR3 contains 15 residues.

The chain carries TRBV2 and TRBJ2-3; 7 bases line up with TRBD1. In germline, CDR1 is SNHLY, CDR2 FYNNEI. The CDR3 spans 15 residues. V lost 7 bases to trimming and J lost 0 bases; unmatched junction nucleotides: 7. CDR3 sequence reads: CASTPRDSSTDTQYF. Written as DNA, the CDR3 is TGTGCCAGCACCCCCAGGGACAGCAGCACAGATACGCAGTATTTT.

This clone was detected many times. The genes are TRBV4-2 and TRBJ1-2; D unresolved. The CDR3 extends over 12 amino acids. The V gene's germline CDR1 is LGHNA and CDR2 YNFKEQ. V lost 5 bases to trimming and J lost 5 bases, with 9 bases between them. CDR3 sequence reads: CASSLAQYGYTF. DNA for the CDR3: TGTGCCAGCAGCTTAGCGCAGTATGGCTACACCTTC.

This clone has a handful of counts. Here the CDR3 reads CASSQVPSGVGPLNEQFF. CDR3 in DNA: TGCGCCAGCAGCCAAGTCCCCTCGGGGGTGGGGCCCCTCAATGAGCAGTTCTTC. The V call is TRBV4-3, the J call TRBJ2-1; D perhaps matches TRBD2 (6 bases). Germline V CDR1 and CDR2: LGHNA, YSLEER. Trimming stripped 1 base from V and 6 bases from J, with 22 bases between. The CDR3 has 18 amino acids.

In DNA form, the CDR3 reads TGTGCCACCAGCAGAACTACAGGGTACACCGGGGAGCTGTTTTTT. Amino acids: CATSRTTGYTGELFF. The chain recombines TRBV15 with TRBJ2-2; tentative D call: TRBD1 (6 bases). The CDR3 sequence is 15 residues long. Germline CDR1 and CDR2: LNHNV and YYDKDF (reference sequence). The V gene lost 2 bases and the J gene lost 3 bases, with 10 bases spanning the gap.

The chain employs TRBV4-3 and TRBJ2-2, with a weak D call TRBD1 (5 bases). Germline CDR1 is LGHNA and CDR2 is YSLEER. V shed 0 bases and J shed 3 bases, with 14 bases lying between them. There are 17 residues in the CDR3. This CDR3 is CASSQDRAGQYTGELFF. The CDR3 DNA is TGCGCCAGCAGCCAAGATCGCGCAGGGCAGTACACCGGGGAGCTGTTTTTT.

This clone showed up just once. The rearrangement joins TRBV28 to TRBJ2-7; D may be TRBD2 (6 bases). CDR1 is MDHEN, CDR2 SYDVKM, per germline. Trimming pared 3 bases from V and 3 bases from J, leaving 12 bases between. The CDR3 contains 14 residues. CDR3 bases: TGTGCCAGCAGTTTGCTAGCGCTTAGCTACGAGCAGTACTTC. Translation gives CASSLLALSYEQYF.

This clone has a single count. The V call is TRBV25-1, the J call TRBJ2-7, with 7 positions matching TRBD1. The CDR3 is 13 residues long. The germline CDR1 and CDR2 sequences are MGHDK and SYGVNS. J was trimmed by 2 bases and V by 8 bases; bases with no gene match: 6. The CDR3, as DNA: TGTGCCAGCGGGGACAGAGGGACCTACGAGCAGTACTTC. It encodes CASGDRGTYEQYF.

The V call is TRBV6-4, the J call TRBJ2-6; no definite D call. V was cut by 3 bases and J by 4 bases, with 10 bases left in between. The CDR3 is 15 residues long. Germline V gene data show CDR1 as MRHNA and CDR2 as SNTAGT. The CDR3 is CASSDKAEGANVLTF. Written as DNA, the CDR3 is TGTGCCAGCAGTGATAAGGCGGAAGGGGCCAACGTCCTGACTTTC.

This clone is medium-sized within its sample. V and J are TRBV14 and TRBJ1-4, with 8 nucleotides matching TRBD1. CDR3 length equals 15 residues. Unmatched junction bases numbered 6, after V lost 1 base and J lost 8 bases. Germline V gene lookup returns CDR1 SGHDN and CDR2 FVKESK. In nucleotides, the CDR3 is TGTGCCAGCAGCCAAGCGACAGGGGTTAGGGAAAAACTGTTTTTT. It codes for CASSQATGVREKLFF.

The chain is built from TRBV4-2 and TRBJ2-1; a possible D gene is TRBD2 (6 bases). From germline, CDR1 is LGHNA and CDR2 YNFKEQ. Trimming took 0 bases from V and 9 from J, leaving 18 bases between them. There are 16 residues in the CDR3. The CDR3 coding sequence is TGTGCCAGCAGCCAAGAAGGATCGGGAGCTGCAGGTGAGCAGTTCTTC. This gives the protein CASSQEGSGAAGEQFF.

The DNA of the CDR3 is TGTGCCAGTACCATCACGTGGGGCGGGGTGGGAAACAATGAGCAGTTCTTC. Translated: CASTITWGGVGNNEQFF. The chain carries TRBV19 and TRBJ2-1; maybe TRBD2 (6 bases). Germline V gene lookup returns CDR1 LNHDA and CDR2 SQIVND (reference sequence). The CDR3 length is 17 residues. V lost 7 bases and J 5 bases, leaving 24 bases between the germline ends.

The J gene is TRBJ2-7, the V gene TRBV9, with D possibly matching TRBD1 (5 bases). V lost 6 bases and J lost 5, with 15 bases in between. The length of the CDR3 is 13 residues. Germline V CDR1 and CDR2: SGDLS, YYNGEE. CDR3: CASNRQGPDEQYF. The CDR3 DNA follows: TGTGCCAGCAATCGGCAGGGCCCCGACGAGCAGTACTTC. The full variable domain, completed using reference TRBV9 and TRBJ2-7, is DSGVTQTPKHLITATGQRVTLRCSPRSGDLSVYWYQQSLDQGLQFLIQYYNGEERAKGNILERFSAQQFPDLHSELNLSSLELGDSALYFCASNRQGPDEQYFGPGTRLTVT.

CDR3 residues: CATSRDAENTEAFF. As DNA, the CDR3 is TGTGCCACCAGCAGAGATGCGGAGAACACTGAAGCTTTCTTT. The gene calls are TRBV15 and TRBJ1-1; D is unclear. The CDR3 has 14 amino acids. V gave up 0 bases and J gave up 1 base, with 6 bases separating them. Germline values: CDR1 LNHNV, CDR2 YYDKDF (reference sequence).

The chain recombines TRBV4-1 with TRBJ2-7; D may be TRBD2 (6 bases). The CDR3 contains 15 residues. Germline V CDR1 and CDR2: MGHRA, YSYEKL. V was trimmed by 1 base and J by 0 bases, leaving 10 bases between them. The CDR3 protein is CASSQVQGLSYEQYF. Here the CDR3 DNA reads TGCGCCAGCAGCCAAGTTCAGGGACTCTCCTACGAGCAGTACTTC.

J is TRBJ2-6 and V is TRBV14, with D perhaps TRBD1 (6 bases). V lost 1 base and J lost 1, with 17 bases in between. CDR1 SGHDN and CDR2 FVKESK come from the germline V gene. This CDR3 is built from 19 residues. The DNA of the CDR3 is TGTGCCAGCAGCCAAGTACAGGGACACCACCAATCTGGGGCCAACGTCCTGACTTTC. Amino acids: CASSQVQGHHQSGANVLTF.

The genes are TRBV19 and TRBJ2-7, with D perhaps matching TRBD2 (6 bases). The CDR3 is 16 residues long. Germline CDR1 reads LNHDA; CDR2 reads SQIVND (reference sequence). The V end was cut by 0 bases, the J end by 0 bases, with 12 bases between. CDR3 loop: CASSIDTPGSSYEQYF. CDR3 in DNA: TGTGCCAGTAGTATAGATACCCCCGGGAGCTCCTACGAGCAGTACTTC.

The V gene is TRBV11-3, the J gene TRBJ2-2; no definite D call. The CDR3 extends over 20 amino acids. V was trimmed by 7 bases and J by 0 bases, leaving 27 bases between them. CDR1 SGHNT and CDR2 YENEEA come from the germline V gene. The CDR3 reads CASTPRRQTRIYPNTGELFF. DNA of the CDR3: TGTGCCAGCACCCCCCGCAGACAAACTCGGATATACCCGAACACCGGGGAGCTGTTTTTT.

The chain joins TRBV5-1 to TRBJ2-1, with unresolved D. The CDR3 totals 13 residues. Germline CDR1 is SGHRS and CDR2 is YFSETQ. V shed 3 bases and J shed 4 bases, with 8 bases lying between them. The DNA for the CDR3 is TGCGCCAGCAGCTCCTCCCCGTACAATGAGCAGTTCTTC. Protein sequence: CASSSSPYNEQFF.

This chain uses TRBV28 with TRBJ2-1; D is undetermined. The CDR3 is 14 amino acids. In germline, CDR1 is MDHEN, CDR2 SYDVKM. The V end lost 2 bases, the J end lost 6 bases, and 11 bases lay between the germline ends. The CDR3 DNA is TGTGCCAGCAGTTTAACGGTAGCCAGCAATGAGCAGTTCTTC. It translates to CASSLTVASNEQFF.

The V and J genes are TRBV6-5 and TRBJ2-3; 9 bases align to TRBD1. CDR3 length equals 15 residues. V gave up 5 bases and J gave up 0 bases; unmatched junction bases: 3. Germline loops: CDR1 MNHEY, CDR2 SVGAGI. CDR3 DNA sequence: TGTGCCAGCAGTACCGGACAGGGGAGCACAGATACGCAGTATTTT. Translated: CASSTGQGSTDTQYF.

In this sample, this clone turned up a few times. The V call is TRBV4-2, the J call TRBJ2-7; 9 bases are a match to TRBD2. The CDR3 covers 16 residues. V was pared by 1 base and J by 5 bases, with 9 bases of the junction left unmatched. CDR1 is LGHNA and CDR2 is YNFKEQ in the germline V gene. CDR3 loop: CASSQARAGGPDEQYF. CDR3 sequence (DNA): TGTGCCAGCAGCCAAGCCCGGGCGGGAGGGCCGGACGAGCAGTACTTC.

The chain recombines TRBV28 with TRBJ2-7; 12 bases align to TRBD2. Trimming took 5 bases from V and 4 from J; bases not matched to a gene: 9. Germline CDR1 is MDHEN and CDR2 is SYDVKM. The CDR3 runs 16 residues. The CDR3 region is CASSPRLAGDVYEQYF. CDR3 bases: TGTGCCAGCAGTCCTCGACTAGCGGGAGACGTTTACGAGCAGTACTTC.

This clone was recorded a few times. This sequence joins TRBV2 and TRBJ2-3; 9 nucleotides match TRBD2. This CDR3 comprises 16 residues. The germline CDR1 and CDR2 sequences are SNHLY and FYNNEI. V shed 2 bases and J 0 bases; nucleotides not matched to a gene: 3. The CDR3 DNA reads as TGTGCCAGCAGTGAAAATGCGGGGGGGAGCACAGATACGCAGTATTTT. Translating it yields CASSENAGGSTDTQYF.